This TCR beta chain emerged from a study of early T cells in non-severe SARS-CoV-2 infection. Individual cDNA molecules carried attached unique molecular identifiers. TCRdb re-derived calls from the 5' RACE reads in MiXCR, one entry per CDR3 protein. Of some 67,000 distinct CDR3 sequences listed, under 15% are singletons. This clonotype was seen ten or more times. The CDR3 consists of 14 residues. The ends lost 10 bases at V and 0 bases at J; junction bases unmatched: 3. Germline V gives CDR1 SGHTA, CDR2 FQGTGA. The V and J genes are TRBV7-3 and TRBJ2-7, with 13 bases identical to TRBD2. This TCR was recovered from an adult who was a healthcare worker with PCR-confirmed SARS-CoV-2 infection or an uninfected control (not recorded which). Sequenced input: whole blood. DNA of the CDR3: TGTGCCACGGGACTAGCGGGGCTCTCCTACGAGCAGTACTTC. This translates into CATGLAGLSYEQYF.